The rows below give T cell receptor beta chains drawn from one sample of a study of shared clonotypes between healthy human individuals. Here immunoSEQ multiplex PCR was the method, and the copy in TCRdb shows in-frame clones only, minus some. The sample has 850,000 to 1,200,000 clones; about 70% are singletons. Sequenced input: memory CD4+ T cells sorted from blood. Source of these receptors: a man younger than 30 in good health. Both conserved end residues are part of each CDR3. Each record gives: CDR3 DNA, CDR3 protein, V gene, clone size, D gene, J gene. The D gene is left open where the match is weak. Only some rows state a clone size, as once, few, many or a class for expanded clones.

cdr3_nt: TGTGCCAGCAGTGGTCCGGGACTAGCGATTCCCACCGGGGAGCTGTTTTTT
cdr3_aa: CASSGPGLAIPTGELFF
v_call: TRBV2
clone_size: NA
d_call: TRBD2
j_call: TRBJ2-2

cdr3_nt: TGTGCCAGCAGTTGGGACAGGGACTACGAGCAGTACTTC
cdr3_aa: CASSWDRDYEQYF
v_call: TRBV27
clone_size: many
d_call: TRBD1
j_call: TRBJ2-7

cdr3_nt: TGTGCCAGCCGGGGCAGCGCTAATCGCGGGAATTCACCCCTCCACTTT
cdr3_aa: CASRGSANRGNSPLHF
v_call: TRBV28
clone_size: NA
d_call: NA
j_call: TRBJ1-6

cdr3_nt: TGTGCCAGCAGTCTTCAGATTCGGGGAGAGACCCAGTACTTC
cdr3_aa: CASSLQIRGETQYF
v_call: TRBV6-1
clone_size: NA
d_call: NA
j_call: TRBJ2-5

cdr3_nt: TGTGCCAGCAGCCGGACCCCCACAGATACGCAGTATTTT
cdr3_aa: CASSRTPTDTQYF
v_call: TRBV7-3
clone_size: NA
d_call: NA
j_call: TRBJ2-3

cdr3_nt: TGTGCCAGCTCGGGGACTAGCGGGGACACGCAAGAGACCCAGTACTTC
cdr3_aa: CASSGTSGDTQETQYF
v_call: TRBV18
clone_size: NA
d_call: TRBD2
j_call: TRBJ2-5

cdr3_nt: TGTGCCAGCAGCAGGACTAGCGAACCTCAAGAGACCCAGTACTTC
cdr3_aa: CASSRTSEPQETQYF
v_call: TRBV6-5
clone_size: once
d_call: TRBD2
j_call: TRBJ2-5

cdr3_nt: TGCGCCAGCAGCTTAAGGTCGACTACAGATACGCAGTATTTT
cdr3_aa: CASSLRSTTDTQYF
v_call: TRBV5-1
clone_size: NA
d_call: NA
j_call: TRBJ2-3

cdr3_nt: TGTGCCAGCAGTGAAGCCCCCAATACAGGGGCCGAGGGCTTC
cdr3_aa: CASSEAPNTGAEGF
v_call: TRBV6-1
clone_size: few
d_call: TRBD1
j_call: TRBJ1-2

cdr3_nt: TGTGCCAGCAGGACCGCTTCGACAGAGACCAATTCACCCCTCCACTTT
cdr3_aa: CASRTASTETNSPLHF
v_call: TRBV7-2
clone_size: once
d_call: NA
j_call: TRBJ1-6

cdr3_nt: TGTGCCAGCAGCTTAAAGGCGGGGACTAAGACTACCGGGGAGCTGTTTTTT
cdr3_aa: CASSLKAGTKTTGELFF
v_call: TRBV7-9
clone_size: once
d_call: TRBD2
j_call: TRBJ2-2

cdr3_nt: TGTGCCAGCAGCTTAGGTGGGACAGGGGGACGAAACACCATATATTTT
cdr3_aa: CASSLGGTGGRNTIYF
v_call: TRBV7-2
clone_size: NA
d_call: TRBD1
j_call: TRBJ1-3

cdr3_nt: TGTGCCAGTAGTATCCCACAGGCTACTGAAGCTTTCTTT
cdr3_aa: CASSIPQATEAFF
v_call: TRBV19
clone_size: NA
d_call: NA
j_call: TRBJ1-1

cdr3_nt: TGTGCCATCAGTGACCCCTCTGGCGGGGGAACAGATACGCAGTATTTT
cdr3_aa: CAISDPSGGGTDTQYF
v_call: TRBV10-3
clone_size: once
d_call: TRBD2
j_call: TRBJ2-3

cdr3_nt: TGTGCCAGCAGCGGTAGGACAGGGGCTGCGGTCGAGCAGTACTTC
cdr3_aa: CASSGRTGAAVEQYF
v_call: TRBV5-6
clone_size: NA
d_call: TRBD1
j_call: TRBJ2-7

cdr3_nt: TGTGCCAGCTCATCGACAGTGGACGGAAACACCATATATTTT
cdr3_aa: CASSSTVDGNTIYF
v_call: TRBV18
clone_size: once
d_call: NA
j_call: TRBJ1-3

cdr3_nt: TGTGCCAGCAGCACGTCGGGCCAACGGAGTGAAGCTTTCTTT
cdr3_aa: CASSTSGQRSEAFF
v_call: TRBV11-2
clone_size: NA
d_call: NA
j_call: TRBJ1-1

cdr3_nt: TGTGCCAGCAGCATTAGACTAGCGGGGGGCTCCGGGGAGCTGTTTTTT
cdr3_aa: CASSIRLAGGSGELFF
v_call: TRBV7-2
clone_size: NA
d_call: TRBD2
j_call: TRBJ2-2

cdr3_nt: TGTGCCAGCAGCTTGTTGGGTGACGGCTACACCTTC
cdr3_aa: CASSLLGDGYTF
v_call: TRBV5-4
clone_size: few
d_call: NA
j_call: TRBJ1-2

cdr3_nt: TGTGCCAGCAGTTATTCGAACAGGGACTATGGCTACACCTTC
cdr3_aa: CASSYSNRDYGYTF
v_call: TRBV6-5
clone_size: once
d_call: NA
j_call: TRBJ1-2

cdr3_nt: TGCAGTGCTAGAGCACTAGGTTCGCAGTTCTTC
cdr3_aa: CSARALGSQFF
v_call: TRBV20-1
clone_size: NA
d_call: NA
j_call: TRBJ2-1

cdr3_nt: TGTGCCAGCAGTTACGGTGAACGGCTTAATTCACCCCTCCACTTT
cdr3_aa: CASSYGERLNSPLHF
v_call: TRBV6-6
clone_size: many
d_call: NA
j_call: TRBJ1-6

cdr3_nt: TGTGCCAGCACCGGGACAGGGTTGGCCGAGCAGTACTTC
cdr3_aa: CASTGTGLAEQYF
v_call: TRBV2
clone_size: NA
d_call: TRBD1
j_call: TRBJ2-7

cdr3_nt: TGTGCCATCAGCTCTCAGGGACAGGGGAGGAGTGGCTACACCTTC
cdr3_aa: CAISSQGQGRSGYTF
v_call: TRBV10-3
clone_size: NA
d_call: TRBD1
j_call: TRBJ1-2

cdr3_nt: TGCGCCAGCAGCTTGTATGGGGGAGAGACCCAGTACTTC
cdr3_aa: CASSLYGGETQYF
v_call: TRBV5-1
clone_size: NA
d_call: NA
j_call: TRBJ2-5

cdr3_nt: TGTGCCAGCAGTCCTTCGGGGGAGGGTGGCAATCAGCCCCAGCATTTT
cdr3_aa: CASSPSGEGGNQPQHF
v_call: TRBV28
clone_size: NA
d_call: NA
j_call: TRBJ1-5

cdr3_nt: TGTGCCAGCAGTGTGGACAGGACGAACACTGAAGCTTTCTTT
cdr3_aa: CASSVDRTNTEAFF
v_call: TRBV6-4
clone_size: NA
d_call: TRBD1
j_call: TRBJ1-1

cdr3_nt: TGTGCCAGCAGCCCGGTGCACGCAAACTATGGCTACACCTTC
cdr3_aa: CASSPVHANYGYTF
v_call: TRBV28
clone_size: NA
d_call: NA
j_call: TRBJ1-2

cdr3_nt: TGTGCCAGCAGACCACTAGCGGGAGGGCGAAACCAAGAGACCCAGTACTTC
cdr3_aa: CASRPLAGGRNQETQYF
v_call: TRBV25-1
clone_size: NA
d_call: TRBD2
j_call: TRBJ2-5

cdr3_nt: TGTGCCAGCAGCCAAGGGCTCTTGCGGGGGGGCACCTACGAGCAGTACTTC
cdr3_aa: CASSQGLLRGGTYEQYF
v_call: TRBV14
clone_size: many
d_call: TRBD2
j_call: TRBJ2-7